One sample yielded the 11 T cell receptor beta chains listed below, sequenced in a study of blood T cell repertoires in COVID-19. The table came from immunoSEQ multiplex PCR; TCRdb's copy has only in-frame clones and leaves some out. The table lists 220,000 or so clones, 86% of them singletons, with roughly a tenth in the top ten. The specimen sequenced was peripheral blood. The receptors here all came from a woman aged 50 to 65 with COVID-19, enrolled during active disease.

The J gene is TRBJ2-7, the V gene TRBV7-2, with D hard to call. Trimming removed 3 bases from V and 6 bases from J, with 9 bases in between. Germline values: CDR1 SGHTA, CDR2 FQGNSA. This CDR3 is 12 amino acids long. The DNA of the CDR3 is TGTGCCAGCAGCTTCCCCACCAGCGAGCAGTACTTC. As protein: CASSFPTSEQYF.

The CDR3 sequence: CASTGTGGPGELFF. The CDR3 nucleotides read TGTGCCAGCACTGGGACAGGGGGCCCCGGGGAGCTGTTTTTT. The gene calls are TRBV2 and TRBJ2-2, with 12 bases that match TRBD1. The trim removed 7 bases at V and 6 bases at J, leaving 3 bases unmatched. Germline lookup yields CDR1 SNHLY and CDR2 FYNNEI. The CDR3 runs 14 residues.

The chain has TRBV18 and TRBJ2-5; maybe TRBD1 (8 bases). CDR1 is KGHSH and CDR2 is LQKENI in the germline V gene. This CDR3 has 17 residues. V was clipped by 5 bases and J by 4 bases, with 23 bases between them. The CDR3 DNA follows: TGTGCCAGCTCATCCCGTGACAGGGGAGGGGGTCGAGAGACCCAGTACTTC. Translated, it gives CASSSRDRGGGRETQYF.

The CDR3 is CASSLPGSGNTIYF. The CDR3 DNA follows: TGTGCCAGCAGCCTTCCGGGATCCGGAAACACCATATATTTT. The chain uses TRBV7-2 and TRBJ1-3; the D is unclear. V was cut by 5 bases and J by 4 bases, with 12 bases left in between. Germline values: CDR1 SGHTA, CDR2 FQGNSA. This CDR3 is 14 amino acids long.

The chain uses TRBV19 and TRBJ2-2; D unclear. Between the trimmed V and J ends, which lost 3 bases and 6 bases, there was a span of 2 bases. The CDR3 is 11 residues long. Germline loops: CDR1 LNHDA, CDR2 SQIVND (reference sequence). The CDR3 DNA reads TGTGCCAGTAGTATCTCCGGGGAGCTGTTTTTT. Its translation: CASSISGELFF. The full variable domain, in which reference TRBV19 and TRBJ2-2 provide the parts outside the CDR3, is DGGITQSPKYLFRKEGQNVTLSCEQNLNHDAMYWYRQDPGQGLRLIYYSQIVNDFQKGDIAEGYSVSREKKESFPLTVTSAQKNPTAFYLCASSISGELFFGEGSRLTVL.

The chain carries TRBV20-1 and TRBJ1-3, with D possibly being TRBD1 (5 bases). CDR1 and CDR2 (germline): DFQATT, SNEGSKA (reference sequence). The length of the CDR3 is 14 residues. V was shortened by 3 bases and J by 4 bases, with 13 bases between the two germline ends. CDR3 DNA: TGCAGTGCTAGTAAGGGGCAAGAAGGAAACACCATATATTTT. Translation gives CSASKGQEGNTIYF.

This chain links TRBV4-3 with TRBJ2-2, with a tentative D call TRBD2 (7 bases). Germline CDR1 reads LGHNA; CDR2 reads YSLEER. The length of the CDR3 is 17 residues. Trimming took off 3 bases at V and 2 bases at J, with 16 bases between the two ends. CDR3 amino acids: CASSQLGAGANTGELFF. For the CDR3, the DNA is TGCGCCAGCAGCCAGCTAGGCGCGGGGGCAAACACCGGGGAGCTGTTTTTT.

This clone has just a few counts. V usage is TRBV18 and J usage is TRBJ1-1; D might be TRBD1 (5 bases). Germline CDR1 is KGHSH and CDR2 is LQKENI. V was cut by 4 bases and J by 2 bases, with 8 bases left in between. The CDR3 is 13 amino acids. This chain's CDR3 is CASSLRGNTEAFF. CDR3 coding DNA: TGTGCCAGCTCACTTAGGGGTAACACTGAAGCTTTCTTT.

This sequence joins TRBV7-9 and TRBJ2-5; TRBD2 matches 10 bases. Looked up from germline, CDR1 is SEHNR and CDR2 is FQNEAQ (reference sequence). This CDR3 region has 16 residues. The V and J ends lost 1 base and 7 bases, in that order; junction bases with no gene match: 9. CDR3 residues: CASSLVVTSGEGTQYF. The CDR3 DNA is TGTGCCAGCAGCTTAGTAGTAACTAGCGGGGAGGGGACCCAGTACTTC.

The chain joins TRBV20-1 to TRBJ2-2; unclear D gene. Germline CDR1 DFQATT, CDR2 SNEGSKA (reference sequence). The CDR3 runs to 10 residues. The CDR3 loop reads CKQHTGELFF. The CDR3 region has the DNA TGCAAACAGCACACCGGGGAGCTGTTTTTT.

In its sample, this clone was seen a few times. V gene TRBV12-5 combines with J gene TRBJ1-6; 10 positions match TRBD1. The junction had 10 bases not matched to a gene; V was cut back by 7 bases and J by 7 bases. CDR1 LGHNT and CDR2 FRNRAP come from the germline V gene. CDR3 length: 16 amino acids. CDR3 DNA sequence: TGTGCTAGTGCCCCGGGGACAGGGGTCCGGAATTCACCCCTCCACTTT. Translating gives CASAPGTGVRNSPLHF. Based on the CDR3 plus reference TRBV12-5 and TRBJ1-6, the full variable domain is DARVTQTPRHKVTEMGQEVTMRCQPILGHNTVFWYRQTMMQGLELLAYFRNRAPLDDSGMPKDRFSAEMPDATLATLKIQPSEPRDSAVYFCASAPGTGVRNSPLHFGNGTRLTVT.